The 20 T cell receptor beta chains reported below all come from one sample, sequenced in a study of low-dose radiotherapy and immunotherapy resistance in tumors. TRAV- and TRBV-specific primers primed first-strand cDNA, covering alpha and beta chains. A constant-region primer paired with the V-primer adapter amplified TCRs over approximately 19 PCR cycles. Each CDR3 protein gets one entry after TCRdb re-called the reads with MiXCR. The sample records around 18,000 distinct CDR3 sequences, around 72% being singletons. These receptors came from a human donor with advanced metastatic prostate, ovarian, gallbladder or colorectal cancer (not recorded which). This table probably holds off-target reads from a library built for another chain.

The chain is built from TRBV9 and TRBJ1-1, with unresolved D. Germline V lookup: CDR1 SGDLS, CDR2 YYNGEE. The CDR3 runs 16 residues. Trimming took 3 bases from V and 3 from J, leaving 18 bases between them. Here the CDR3 DNA reads TGTGCCAGCAGCGGGTATGGCCCGGGTCTGGACACTGAAGCTTTCTTT. Translation: CASSGYGPGLDTEAFF.

The chain recombines TRBV5-6 with TRBJ1-2; D ambiguous. V was shortened by 0 bases and J by 6 bases, with 9 bases between the two germline ends. The length of the CDR3 is 13 residues. Germline V gene sequence: CDR1 SGHDT, CDR2 YYEEEE. CDR3 nucleotide sequence: TGTGCCAGCAGCTTGGAAGGGATTCATGGCTACACCTTC. Translating gives CASSLEGIHGYTF.

The chain recombines TRBV20-1 with TRBJ2-1, with TRBD2 matching over 9 bases. This CDR3 is 18 amino acids long. The germline gives CDR1 DFQATT, CDR2 SNEGSKA (reference sequence). V shed 1 base, J shed 7 bases, and the junction held 17 bases outside the gene matches. The CDR3 bases are TGCAGTGCTAGAGTGCCGCGGTTCGCTAGCGGGAATCGAAATGAGCAGTTCTTC. Protein: CSARVPRFASGNRNEQFF.

The CDR3 here is CATSDFSGTGAHEQYF. CDR3 DNA sequence: TGTGCCACCAGTGATTTTTCGGGGACAGGGGCCCACGAGCAGTACTTC. V gene TRBV24-1 combines with J gene TRBJ2-7, with 10 bases lining up with TRBD1. Per germline, CDR1 KGHDR and CDR2 SFDVKD. Trimming took 1 base from V and 5 from J; bases not matched to a gene: 7. This CDR3 is 16 amino acids long.

J is TRBJ2-3 and V is TRBV9; 7 bases agree with TRBD1. V lost 2 bases and J lost 0; bases outside the gene matches: 6. Germline assignment: CDR1 SGDLS and CDR2 YYNGEE. This CDR3 has 16 residues. CDR3 nucleotide sequence: TGTGCCAGCAGCGTTACGGGACAGACAAGCACAGATACGCAGTATTTT. It yields the protein CASSVTGQTSTDTQYF.

The rearrangement joins TRBV7-9 to TRBJ2-5; 14 nucleotides match TRBD2. V was pared by 6 bases and J by 7 bases, with 22 bases of the junction left unmatched. The CDR3 sequence is 20 residues long. Per the germline V gene, CDR1 is SEHNR and CDR2 is FQNEAQ (reference sequence). The DNA of the CDR3 is TGTGCCAGCAGTCATAAGGGGACTAGCGGGAGCGTATATGGGGTTTTGACCCAGTACTTC. Its protein is CASSHKGTSGSVYGVLTQYF. Combining the CDR3 with reference TRBV7-9 and TRBJ2-5 gives the whole variable domain DTGVSQNPRHKITKRGQNVTFRCDPISEHNRLYWYRQTLGQGPEFLTYFQNEAQLEKSRLLSDRFSAERPKGSFSTLEIQRTEQGDSAMYLCASSHKGTSGSVYGVLTQYFGPGTRLLVL.

The chain joins TRBV6-2 or TRBV6-3 to TRBJ2-2; tentative D call: TRBD2 (7 bases). V gave up 0 bases and J gave up 6 bases, with 17 bases separating them. Per the germline V gene, CDR1 is MNHEY and CDR2 is SVGEGT. This CDR3 comprises 17 residues. Here the CDR3 DNA reads TGTGCCAGCAGTTACTCGAATCTAGGGGGGAGGGCCGGGGAGCTGTTTTTT. It encodes CASSYSNLGGRAGELFF.

The chain links TRBV6-2 or TRBV6-3 to TRBJ2-1; 9 nucleotides align to TRBD1. The CDR3 is 16 amino acids. After removal of 7 bases from V and 6 bases from J, the junction contained 13 bases not matched to a gene. Germline lookup yields CDR1 MNHEY and CDR2 SVGEGT. The CDR3 loop is CASKEPGQGFGNEQFF. CDR3 in DNA: TGTGCCAGCAAGGAGCCGGGACAGGGCTTCGGCAATGAGCAGTTCTTC.

V and J are TRBV7-9 and TRBJ2-1; 7 bases map to TRBD2. The trim removed 5 bases at V and 9 bases at J, leaving 10 bases unmatched. The CDR3 is 14 amino acids. Germline V gene sequence: CDR1 SEHNR, CDR2 FQNEAQ (reference sequence). As DNA, the CDR3 is TGTGCCAGCAGCGGCGGGACTATAGCTGTTGAGCAGTTCTTC. Its translation: CASSGGTIAVEQFF.

This clonotype was picked up a small number of times. The chain joins TRBV9 to TRBJ2-7, with 9 bases lining up with TRBD2. This CDR3 spans 15 amino acids. Germline CDR1 SGDLS, CDR2 YYNGEE. Losses at the gene ends were 4 bases for V and 2 bases for J; bases not matched to a gene: 7. In DNA form, the CDR3 reads TGTGCCAGCAGCATCGGAGCGGGAGGCCCCTACGAGCAGTACTTC. This translates into CASSIGAGGPYEQYF.

This clonotype was seen a few times. The rearrangement uses TRBV18 and TRBJ1-2; D ambiguous. V was clipped by 6 bases and J by 8 bases, with 16 bases between them. The length of the CDR3 is 13 residues. From germline, CDR1 is KGHSH and CDR2 LQKENI. CDR3 protein: CASSNTEAGGYTF. The DNA of the CDR3 is TGTGCCAGCTCCAATACAGAGGCTGGAGGCTACACCTTC.

V and J are TRBV7-9 and TRBJ2-7; D might be TRBD2 (6 bases). V lost 2 bases and J lost 1, with 15 bases in between. CDR3 length: 16 residues. Germline loops: CDR1 SEHNR, CDR2 FQNEAQ (reference sequence). The CDR3 nucleotides read TGTGCCAGCAGCTTAAAGGAATGGGACTGGTCCTACGAGCAGTACTTC. Its protein is CASSLKEWDWSYEQYF.

This clonotype was observed a single time. J is TRBJ2-7 and V is TRBV5-1; TRBD2 aligns across 13 bases. The CDR3 is 19 amino acids. CDR1 is SGHRS, CDR2 YFSETQ, per germline. The V segment lost 0 bases and the J segment 8 bases; nucleotides outside the gene matches: 17. As DNA, the CDR3 is TGCGCCAGCAGCTTGGATCTTCCGGGACTAGCGGGGATACTTACGCAGCAGTACTTC. It codes for CASSLDLPGLAGILTQQYF.

V and J are TRBV7-2 and TRBJ2-5; D not certain. Germline V gene sequence: CDR1 SGHTA, CDR2 FQGNSA. V lost 5 bases, J lost 5 bases, and 6 bases lay in between. CDR3 length: 11 amino acids. The CDR3 loop reads CASSPVETQYF. In nucleotides, the CDR3 is TGTGCCAGCAGCCCGGTGGAGACCCAGTACTTC.

This clonotype was counted between two and nine times. The chain is built from TRBV24-1 and TRBJ1-2; D gene ambiguous. Germline V CDR1 and CDR2: KGHDR, SFDVKD. V lost 1 base and J lost 1, with 6 bases in between. There are 14 residues in the CDR3. The CDR3 sequence: CATSDFGFNYGYTF. Here the CDR3 DNA reads TGTGCCACCAGTGATTTCGGATTTAACTATGGCTACACCTTC.

J is TRBJ2-1 and V is TRBV11-2; D is possibly TRBD2 (6 bases). The V gene's germline CDR1 is SGHAT and CDR2 FQNNGV. V dropped 6 bases and J dropped 15 bases, with 18 bases sitting between them. The CDR3 spans 12 residues. The CDR3 region is CASSKDGSPRFF. CDR3 nucleotide sequence: TGTGCCAGCAGTAAAGACGGGAGCCCGAGGTTCTTC.

The rearrangement links TRBV5-4 to TRBJ1-2, with a tentative D call TRBD1 (5 bases). The CDR3 length is 13 residues. Trimming took 1 base from V and 7 from J, leaving 11 bases between them. CDR1 and CDR2 from the germline V gene are SGHNT and YYREEE (reference sequence). The CDR3: CASSLQGTSGYTF. The CDR3 DNA follows: TGTGCCAGCAGCTTGCAGGGAACAAGTGGCTACACCTTC.

This clonotype was counted a single time. The rearrangement joins TRBV12-3 or TRBV12-4 to TRBJ2-3; possible D gene TRBD2, 6 bases. V was pared by 5 bases and J by 0 bases, with 9 bases between. The CDR3 length is 14 residues. The CDR3 DNA sequence: TGTGCCAGCAGTCTAGGGACTAGCACAGATACGCAGTATTTT. Its protein product is CASSLGTSTDTQYF.

V usage is TRBV12-3 or TRBV12-4 and J usage is TRBJ2-7, with 7 bases fitting TRBD2. This CDR3 has 14 residues. V was pared by 0 bases and J by 5 bases, with 4 bases of the junction left unmatched. CDR3 residues: CASSLAGGPNEQYF. Written as DNA, the CDR3 is TGTGCCAGCAGTTTAGCGGGAGGGCCGAACGAGCAGTACTTC.

The chain links TRBV9 to TRBJ2-7; TRBD2 is a possible D gene (5 bases). Between the trimmed V and J ends, which lost 0 bases and 0 bases, there was a span of 7 bases. Germline V gene lookup returns CDR1 SGDLS and CDR2 YYNGEE. The CDR3 consists of 14 residues. DNA of the CDR3: TGTGCCAGCAGCGTAGCAAGCGGCTCCTACGAGCAGTACTTC. It is translated as CASSVASGSYEQYF.